This T cell receptor beta chain derives from a study of shared T cell receptors in the human thymus. Germline lookup yields CDR1 PRHDT and CDR2 FYEKMQ (reference sequence). Trimming cost V 4 bases and J 1 base, with 20 bases left between them. The CDR3 loop spans 17 amino acids. Libraries were prepared by immunoSEQ multiplex PCR; TCRdb keeps only in-frame clonotypes and omits some of them. Among roughly 700,000 clones listed, around nine tenths were seen once. These data were also filed under a second study, of human thymus T cells. That source reports: Related research has reported that thymic repertoires overlap highly among unrelated individuals.

The chain links TRBV13 to TRBJ2-7; D perhaps matches TRBD1 (6 bases). The sequencing sample was made of thymocytes. This clonotype originated in a boy under three years old with a congenital heart defect. CDR3 in DNA: TGTGCCAGCAGCTCCGTATGGCCCCGGGACACTTCCTACGAGCAGTACTTC. Protein product: CASSSVWPRDTSYEQYF.